The present T cell receptor beta chain was sequenced within a study of T cells after yellow fever vaccination. Study information: Low-cell-number fractions were prepared with SMART-Seq v4 Ultra Low Input. Overall study findings and caveats: Reappearance after the booster was observed for most primary-vaccination clones (96% CD4, roughly 90% CD8).

Generation of TCR cDNA used 5'RACE template switching (which added a universal primer site and UMIs). TCRdb reprocessed the 5' RACE reads via MiXCR and lists one record per CDR3 protein. The table has 500,000 to 650,000 distinct CDR3 sequences, roughly a sixth seen once; the top ten hold around 15%. This clonotype occurred a few times. Its antigen is as yet unknown. The germline V gene encodes CDR1 SGHRS and CDR2 YFSETQ. The CDR3 totals 14 residues. V was cut by 2 bases and J by 2 bases, with 10 bases left in between. The sequencing used PBMCs, collected less than 6 days after the first yellow fever vaccination. The chain combines TRBV5-1 with TRBJ2-5; D is tentatively TRBD1 or TRBD2 (6 bases each). This clonotype was obtained from a man aged 18 to 35 who received the YFV17D yellow fever vaccine. CDR3 in DNA: TGCGCCAGCAGCTTTGAGGGGGGACAAGAGACCCAGTACTTC. This translates into CASSFEGGQETQYF.